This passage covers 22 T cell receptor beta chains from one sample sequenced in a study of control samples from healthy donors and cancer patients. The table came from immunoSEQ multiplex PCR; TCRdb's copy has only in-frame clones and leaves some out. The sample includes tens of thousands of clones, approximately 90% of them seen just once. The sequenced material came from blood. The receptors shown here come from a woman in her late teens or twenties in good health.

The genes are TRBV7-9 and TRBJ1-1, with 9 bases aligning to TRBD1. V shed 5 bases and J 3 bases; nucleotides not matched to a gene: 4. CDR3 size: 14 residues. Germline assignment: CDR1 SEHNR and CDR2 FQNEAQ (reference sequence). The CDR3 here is CASSRRTGDTEAFF. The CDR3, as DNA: TGTGCCAGCAGCAGACGGACAGGGGACACTGAAGCTTTCTTT.

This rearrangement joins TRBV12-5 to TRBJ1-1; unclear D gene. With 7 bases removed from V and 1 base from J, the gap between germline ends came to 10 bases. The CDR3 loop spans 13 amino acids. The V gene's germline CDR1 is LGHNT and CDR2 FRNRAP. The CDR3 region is CASEESWNTEAFF. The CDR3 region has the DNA TGTGCTAGTGAAGAGTCGTGGAACACTGAAGCTTTCTTT.

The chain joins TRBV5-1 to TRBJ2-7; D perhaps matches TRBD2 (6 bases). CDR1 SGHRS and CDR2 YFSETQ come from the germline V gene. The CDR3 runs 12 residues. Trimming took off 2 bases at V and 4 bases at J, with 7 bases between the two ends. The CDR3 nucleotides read TGCGCCAGCAGCTTTGGGGGGTACGAGCAGTACTTC. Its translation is CASSFGGYEQYF.

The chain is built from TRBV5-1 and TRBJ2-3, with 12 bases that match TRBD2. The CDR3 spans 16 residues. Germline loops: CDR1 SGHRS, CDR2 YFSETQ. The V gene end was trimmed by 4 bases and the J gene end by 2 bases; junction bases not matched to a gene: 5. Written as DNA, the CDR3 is TGCGCCAGCAGCCCCGCTAGCGGGGGGGTCACAGATACGCAGTATTTT. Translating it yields CASSPASGGVTDTQYF.

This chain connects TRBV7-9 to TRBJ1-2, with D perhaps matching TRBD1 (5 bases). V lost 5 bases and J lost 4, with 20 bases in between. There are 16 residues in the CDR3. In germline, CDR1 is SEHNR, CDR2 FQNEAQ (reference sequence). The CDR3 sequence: CASSPPDSAAFYGYTF. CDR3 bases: TGTGCCAGCAGCCCCCCTGACAGCGCTGCCTTCTATGGCTACACCTTC.

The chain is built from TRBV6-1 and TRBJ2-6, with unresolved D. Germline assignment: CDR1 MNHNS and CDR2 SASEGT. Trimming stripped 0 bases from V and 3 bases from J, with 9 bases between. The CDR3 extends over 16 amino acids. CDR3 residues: CASSEAYSGGANVLTF. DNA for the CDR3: TGTGCCAGCAGTGAAGCATACTCCGGTGGGGCCAACGTCCTGACTTTC.

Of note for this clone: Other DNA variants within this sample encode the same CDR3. For the CDR3, the DNA is TGTGCCAGCAGCTTAGCTGCGAACACTGAAGCTTTCTTT. This codes for CASSLAANTEAFF. The chain joins TRBV7-9 to TRBJ1-1; D call uncertain. The V end lost 0 bases, the J end lost 1 base, and 3 bases lay between the germline ends. The germline CDR1 and CDR2 sequences are SEHNR and FQNEAQ (reference sequence). This CDR3 comprises 13 residues. Filled out from reference TRBV7-9 and TRBJ1-1, the complete variable domain reads DTGVSQNPRHKITKRGQNVTFRCDPISEHNRLYWYRQTLGQGPEFLTYFQNEAQLEKSRLLSDRFSAERPKGSFSTLEIQRTEQGDSAMYLCASSLAANTEAFFGQGTRLTVV.

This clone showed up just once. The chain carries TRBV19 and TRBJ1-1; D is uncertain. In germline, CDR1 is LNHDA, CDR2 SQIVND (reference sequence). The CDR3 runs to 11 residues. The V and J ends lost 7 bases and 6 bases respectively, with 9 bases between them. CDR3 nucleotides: TGTGCCAGTACCAGTATTGCTGAAGCTTTCTTT. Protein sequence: CASTSIAEAFF. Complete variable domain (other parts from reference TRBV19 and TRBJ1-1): DGGITQSPKYLFRKEGQNVTLSCEQNLNHDAMYWYRQDPGQGLRLIYYSQIVNDFQKGDIAEGYSVSREKKESFPLTVTSAQKNPTAFYLCASTSIAEAFFGQGTRLTVV.

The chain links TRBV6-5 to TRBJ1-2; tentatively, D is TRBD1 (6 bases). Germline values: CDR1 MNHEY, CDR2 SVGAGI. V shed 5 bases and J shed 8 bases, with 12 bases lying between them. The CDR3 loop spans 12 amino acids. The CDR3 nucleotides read TGTGCCAGCAGTCAACAGGGTATCGGCTACACCTTC. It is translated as CASSQQGIGYTF.

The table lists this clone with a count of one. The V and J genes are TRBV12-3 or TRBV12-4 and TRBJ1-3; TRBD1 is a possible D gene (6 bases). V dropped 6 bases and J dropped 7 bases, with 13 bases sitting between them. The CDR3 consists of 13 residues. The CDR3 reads CASRQGQGNTIYF. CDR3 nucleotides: TGTGCCAGCAGACAGGGACAAGGGAACACCATATATTTT.

The CDR3 loop reads CASSPFTTGELFF. CDR3 in DNA: TGTGCCAGCAGCCCTTTTACGACCGGGGAGCTGTTTTTT. This chain connects TRBV4-2 to TRBJ2-2; D not resolved. From germline, CDR1 is LGHNA and CDR2 YNFKEQ. The ends were cut back, 4 bases at V and 5 bases at J, with 8 bases in the middle. This CDR3 contains 13 residues.

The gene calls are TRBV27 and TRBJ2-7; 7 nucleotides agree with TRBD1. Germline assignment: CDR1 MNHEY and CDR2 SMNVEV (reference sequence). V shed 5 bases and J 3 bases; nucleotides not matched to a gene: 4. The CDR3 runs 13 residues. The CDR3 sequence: CASSLGGVYEQYF. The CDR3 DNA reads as TGTGCCAGCAGTCTAGGGGGCGTCTACGAGCAGTACTTC.

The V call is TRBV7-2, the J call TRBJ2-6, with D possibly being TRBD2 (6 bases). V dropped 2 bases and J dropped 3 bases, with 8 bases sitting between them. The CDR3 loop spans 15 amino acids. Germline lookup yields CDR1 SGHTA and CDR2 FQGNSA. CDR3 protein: CASSLIAVGANVLTF. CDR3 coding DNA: TGTGCCAGCAGCTTAATAGCGGTTGGGGCCAACGTCCTGACTTTC.

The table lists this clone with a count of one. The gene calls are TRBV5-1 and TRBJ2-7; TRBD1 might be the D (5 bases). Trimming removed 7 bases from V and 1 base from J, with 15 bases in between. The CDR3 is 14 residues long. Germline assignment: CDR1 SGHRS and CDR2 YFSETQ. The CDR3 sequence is CASAPGPSSYEQYF. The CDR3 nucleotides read TGCGCCAGCGCCCCAGGGCCCTCATCCTACGAGCAGTACTTC.

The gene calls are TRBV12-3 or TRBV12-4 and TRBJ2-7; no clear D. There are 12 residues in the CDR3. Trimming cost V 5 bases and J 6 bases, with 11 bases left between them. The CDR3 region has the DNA TGTGCCAGCAGTGGGAAATTGGCCGAGCAGTACTTC. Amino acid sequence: CASSGKLAEQYF.

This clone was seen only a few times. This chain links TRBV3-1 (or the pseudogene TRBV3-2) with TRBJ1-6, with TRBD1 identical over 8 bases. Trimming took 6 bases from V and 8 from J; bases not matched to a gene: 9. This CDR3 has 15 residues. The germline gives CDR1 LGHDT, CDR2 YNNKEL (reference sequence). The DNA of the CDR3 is TGTGCCAGCAGTCCAATATCGACAGGGGATTCACCCCTCCACTTT. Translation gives CASSPISTGDSPLHF.

CDR3 sequence reads: CASSLAGQAGSQPQHF. The CDR3 nucleotides are TGTGCCAGCAGCTTAGCAGGACAGGCCGGTAGTCAGCCCCAGCATTTT. The chain carries TRBV7-8 and TRBJ1-5; TRBD1 matches at 7 bases. The CDR3 is 16 residues long. CDR1 and CDR2 (germline): SGHVS, FQNEAQ. The V segment lost 0 bases and the J segment 6 bases; nucleotides outside the gene matches: 8.

The CDR3 sequence: CASSQSGGTEAFF. The CDR3 DNA is TGTGCCAGCAGCCAATCCGGCGGAACTGAAGCTTTCTTT. The rearrangement uses TRBV14 and TRBJ1-1; D remains ambiguous. Germline values: CDR1 SGHDN, CDR2 FVKESK. CDR3 length equals 13 residues. The germline V and J ends were trimmed by 2 bases and 5 bases, with 9 bases remaining between them.

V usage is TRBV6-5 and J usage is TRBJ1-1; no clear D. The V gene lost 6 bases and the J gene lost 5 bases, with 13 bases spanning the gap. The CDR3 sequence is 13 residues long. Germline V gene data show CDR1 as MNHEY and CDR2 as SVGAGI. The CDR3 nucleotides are TGTGCCAGCAGGGACCAGACGTATACTGAAGCTTTCTTT. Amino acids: CASRDQTYTEAFF.

In DNA form, the CDR3 reads TGTGCCAGCAGAGGGACAGGCATGAACACTGAAGCTTTCTTT. Protein sequence: CASRGTGMNTEAFF. The rearrangement uses TRBV6-6 and TRBJ1-1; TRBD1 agrees at 8 bases. There are 14 residues in the CDR3. V was pared by 6 bases and J by 0 bases, with 3 bases of the junction left unmatched. Germline values: CDR1 MNHNY, CDR2 SVGAGI (reference sequence).

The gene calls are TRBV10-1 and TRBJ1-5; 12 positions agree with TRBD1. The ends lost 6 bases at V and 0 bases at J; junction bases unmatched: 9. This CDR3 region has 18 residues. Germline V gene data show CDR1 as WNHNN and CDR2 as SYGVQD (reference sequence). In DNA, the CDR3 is TGCGCCAGCAGCCTATGCTTGGGACAGGGGGCTAGCAATCAGCCCCAGCATTTT. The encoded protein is CASSLCLGQGASNQPQHF.

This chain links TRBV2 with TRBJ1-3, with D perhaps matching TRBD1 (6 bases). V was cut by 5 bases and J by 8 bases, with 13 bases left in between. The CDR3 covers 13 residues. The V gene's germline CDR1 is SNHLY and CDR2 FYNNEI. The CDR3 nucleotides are TGTGCCAGCAGTCCCAACAGGGAGGACACCATATATTTT. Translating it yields CASSPNREDTIYF.